These T cell receptor beta chains were read from a single sample in a study of T cell responses to AZD1222 COVID-19 vaccine. Libraries were prepared by immunoSEQ multiplex PCR; TCRdb keeps only in-frame clonotypes and omits some of them. The repertoire consists of some 100,000 clones, with approximately 87% occurring once and the leading ten covering roughly 12%. The material sequenced was peripheral blood, taken on day 0 of AZD1222 vaccination. The receptors originated from an adult in good health. Both conserved end residues are part of each CDR3. Each record gives: J gene, clone size, D gene, V gene, CDR3 protein, CDR3 DNA. A D gene is named only where the DNA matches it firmly. Part of the rows lack a size; the others show once, few, many or a class for expanded clones.

j_call: TRBJ2-2
clone_size: few
d_call: NA
v_call: TRBV9
cdr3_aa: CASSATGNTGELFF
cdr3_nt: TGTGCCAGCAGCGCCACAGGGAACACCGGGGAGCTGTTTTTT

j_call: TRBJ2-2
clone_size: few
d_call: NA
v_call: TRBV19
cdr3_aa: CASSIEGNGELFF
cdr3_nt: TGTGCCAGTAGTATAGAGGGAAACGGGGAGCTGTTTTTT

j_call: TRBJ2-1
clone_size: few
d_call: TRBD2
v_call: TRBV5-4
cdr3_aa: CASSNLAGNYNEQFF
cdr3_nt: TGTGCCAGCAGCAACCTAGCGGGGAATTACAATGAGCAGTTCTTC

j_call: TRBJ1-3
clone_size: NA
d_call: NA
v_call: TRBV5-1
cdr3_aa: CASSLEGSSGNTIYF
cdr3_nt: TGCGCCAGCAGCTTGGAGGGCTCCTCAGGAAACACCATATATTTT

j_call: TRBJ1-5
clone_size: NA
d_call: NA
v_call: TRBV28
cdr3_aa: CASSQGGDGQPQHF
cdr3_nt: TGTGCCAGCAGCCAAGGTGGGGATGGACAGCCCCAGCATTTT

j_call: TRBJ2-1
clone_size: once
d_call: TRBD2
v_call: TRBV7-6
cdr3_aa: CASSPRAVAGVNEQFF
cdr3_nt: TGTGCCAGCAGCCCCCGGGCGGTAGCGGGAGTCAATGAGCAGTTCTTC

j_call: TRBJ2-1
clone_size: few
d_call: NA
v_call: TRBV6-2/TRBV6-3
cdr3_aa: CASSLNRAYNEQFF
cdr3_nt: TGTGCCAGCAGTTTGAACAGGGCCTACAATGAGCAGTTCTTC

j_call: TRBJ1-1
clone_size: NA
d_call: NA
v_call: TRBV2
cdr3_aa: CASRRGGQNTEAFF
cdr3_nt: TGTGCCAGCAGAAGAGGCGGGCAGAACACTGAAGCTTTCTTT

j_call: TRBJ1-4
clone_size: NA
d_call: NA
v_call: TRBV12-3/TRBV12-4
cdr3_aa: CASSPDAYEKLFF
cdr3_nt: TGTGCCAGCAGCCCAGACGCCTATGAAAAACTGTTTTTT

j_call: TRBJ1-4
clone_size: NA
d_call: TRBD1
v_call: TRBV3-1/TRBV3-2
cdr3_aa: CASSRRGQGEEKLFF
cdr3_nt: TGTGCCAGCAGCCGAAGAGGACAGGGTGAGGAAAAACTGTTTTTT

j_call: TRBJ1-5
clone_size: NA
d_call: TRBD1
v_call: TRBV7-8
cdr3_aa: CASSLVVGQGNQPQHF
cdr3_nt: TGTGCCAGCAGCTTAGTCGTAGGACAGGGCAATCAGCCCCAGCATTTT

j_call: TRBJ2-7
clone_size: NA
d_call: TRBD2
v_call: TRBV2
cdr3_aa: CASLLAGYEQYF
cdr3_nt: TGTGCCAGCCTGCTAGCGGGGTACGAGCAGTACTTC

j_call: TRBJ2-7
clone_size: NA
d_call: NA
v_call: TRBV7-3
cdr3_aa: CASSLMGASDTYEQYF
cdr3_nt: TGTGCCAGCAGCTTAATGGGGGCTAGTGATACCTACGAGCAGTACTTC

j_call: TRBJ1-6
clone_size: NA
d_call: NA
v_call: TRBV19
cdr3_aa: CASRGSSSYNSPLHF
cdr3_nt: TGTGCCTCCAGGGGTAGTAGCTCCTATAATTCACCCCTCCACTTT

j_call: TRBJ2-7
clone_size: once
d_call: NA
v_call: TRBV27
cdr3_aa: CASSPSYEQYF
cdr3_nt: TGTGCCAGCAGTCCTTCCTACGAGCAGTACTTC

j_call: TRBJ2-1
clone_size: NA
d_call: NA
v_call: TRBV28
cdr3_aa: CASTSRREFYNEQFF
cdr3_nt: TGTGCCAGCACCTCGCGGAGGGAGTTCTACAATGAGCAGTTCTTC

j_call: TRBJ1-1
clone_size: NA
d_call: NA
v_call: TRBV28
cdr3_aa: CASSSPGLMTFF
cdr3_nt: TGTGCCAGCAGTTCTCCGGGGCTCATGACTTTCTTT

j_call: TRBJ2-7
clone_size: NA
d_call: NA
v_call: TRBV3-1/TRBV3-2
cdr3_aa: CASSPRLGATYEQYF
cdr3_nt: TGTGCCAGCAGCCCCCGTCTGGGCGCCACCTACGAGCAGTACTTC

j_call: TRBJ1-3
clone_size: NA
d_call: NA
v_call: TRBV19
cdr3_aa: CASTPHGPGNTIYF
cdr3_nt: TGTGCCAGTACCCCTCATGGCCCTGGAAACACCATATATTTT

j_call: TRBJ2-7
clone_size: NA
d_call: NA
v_call: TRBV9
cdr3_aa: CASSVGGFPYEQYF
cdr3_nt: TGTGCCAGCAGCGTAGGCGGATTCCCCTACGAGCAGTACTTC

j_call: TRBJ2-1
clone_size: NA
d_call: TRBD2
v_call: TRBV5-1
cdr3_aa: CASSLGVAGYNEQFF
cdr3_nt: TGCGCCAGCAGCTTGGGTGTAGCGGGCTACAATGAGCAGTTCTTC

j_call: TRBJ2-4
clone_size: NA
d_call: TRBD1
v_call: TRBV5-1
cdr3_aa: CASSLGTGLLRDIQYF
cdr3_nt: TGCGCCAGCAGCCTGGGGACAGGGCTATTGAGGGACATTCAGTACTTC

j_call: TRBJ2-7
clone_size: NA
d_call: TRBD1
v_call: TRBV18
cdr3_aa: CASSLSGQVSYEQYF
cdr3_nt: TGTGCCAGCTCACTCTCGGGACAGGTCTCCTACGAGCAGTACTTC

j_call: TRBJ1-2
clone_size: NA
d_call: TRBD1
v_call: TRBV28
cdr3_aa: CASSQDRVFADITNYGYTF
cdr3_nt: TGTGCCAGCAGCCAGGACAGGGTATTTGCCGATATCACTAACTATGGCTACACCTTC

j_call: TRBJ2-1
clone_size: NA
d_call: NA
v_call: TRBV9
cdr3_aa: CASSVSGGHNEQFF
cdr3_nt: TGTGCCAGCAGCGTTAGCGGAGGACACAATGAGCAGTTCTTC

j_call: TRBJ1-5
clone_size: few
d_call: NA
v_call: TRBV6-1
cdr3_aa: CASSDIQGRGQPQHF
cdr3_nt: TGTGCCAGCAGTGACATACAGGGACGGGGTCAGCCCCAGCATTTT

j_call: TRBJ1-1
clone_size: NA
d_call: NA
v_call: TRBV6-6
cdr3_aa: CASTNLQVTEAFF
cdr3_nt: TGTGCCAGCACGAACCTCCAGGTCACTGAAGCTTTCTTT

j_call: TRBJ1-4
clone_size: NA
d_call: TRBD1
v_call: TRBV6-5
cdr3_aa: CASSYGDRGEKLFF
cdr3_nt: TGTGCCAGCAGTTACGGGGACAGGGGAGAAAAACTGTTTTTT

j_call: TRBJ2-1
clone_size: NA
d_call: NA
v_call: TRBV28
cdr3_aa: CASSSPGGAAHNEQFF
cdr3_nt: TGTGCCAGCAGTTCCCCTGGGGGGGCGGCGCACAATGAGCAGTTCTTC

j_call: TRBJ1-4
clone_size: few
d_call: NA
v_call: TRBV7-6
cdr3_aa: CASSYRRATNEKLFF
cdr3_nt: TGTGCCAGCAGCTATAGGCGGGCAACTAATGAAAAACTGTTTTTT